These 9 T cell receptor beta chains came from one sample sequenced in a study of T cell responses to AZD1222 COVID-19 vaccine. Sequenced by immunoSEQ multiplex PCR; TCRdb stores in-frame clones only, minus some. Among about 160,000 clones listed, roughly 90% were seen once. This sample comprised peripheral blood, obtained 28 days after the second AZD1222 dose. These receptors were collected from an adult who received the AZD1222 COVID-19 vaccine.

The rearrangement joins TRBV27 to TRBJ2-7, with 7 bases fitting TRBD1. The junction had 11 bases not matched to a gene; V was cut back by 6 bases and J by 0 bases. The germline V gene has CDR1 MNHEY and CDR2 SMNVEV (reference sequence). The CDR3 is 16 residues long. Here the CDR3 DNA reads TGTGCCAGCAGACTACAGGGGCCTGCTAGCTCCTACGAGCAGTACTTC. Translating it yields CASRLQGPASSYEQYF.

The genes are TRBV27 and TRBJ1-5; D call uncertain. V shed 7 bases and J shed 3 bases, with 25 bases lying between them. CDR3 length: 18 amino acids. The germline gives CDR1 MNHEY, CDR2 SMNVEV (reference sequence). The CDR3 DNA sequence: TGTGCCAGCATTATCCCCGGGCTCCCAAGGCGCCCCAATCAGCCCCAGCATTTT. Its protein is CASIIPGLPRRPNQPQHF.

The rearrangement joins TRBV5-1 to TRBJ2-7; 7 bases are a match to TRBD1. V trimming: 0 bases; J trimming: 5 bases; junction bases outside the gene matches: 5. The germline CDR1 and CDR2 sequences are SGHRS and YFSETQ. CDR3 length: 14 amino acids. The CDR3 DNA reads as TGCGCCAGCAGCTTGGGGAGACAGGGTGACGAGCAGTACTTC. This encodes CASSLGRQGDEQYF.

The chain couples TRBV11-2 to TRBJ2-2; 7 bases fit TRBD1. V shed 1 base, J shed 1 base, and the junction held 0 bases outside the gene matches. The CDR3 extends over 15 amino acids. Germline V gene data show CDR1 as SGHAT and CDR2 as FQNNGV. The CDR3 here is CASSLGTGNTGELFF. The CDR3 DNA sequence: TGTGCCAGCAGCTTAGGGACAGGGAACACCGGGGAGCTGTTTTTT.

A few counts support this clone. CDR3 in DNA: TGCGCCAGCAGCTTGCCGGCCAACGAGCAGTACTTC. Translation: CASSLPANEQYF. The rearrangement uses TRBV5-1 and TRBJ2-7; D is undetermined. The ends were cut back, 1 base at V and 5 bases at J, with 7 bases in the middle. Germline V gene sequence: CDR1 SGHRS, CDR2 YFSETQ. The CDR3 has 12 residues.

J is TRBJ2-1 and V is TRBV19, with TRBD2 matching over 11 bases. The CDR3 spans 17 residues. V shed 5 bases, J shed 7 bases, and the junction held 13 bases outside the gene matches. Germline CDR1 reads LNHDA; CDR2 reads SQIVND (reference sequence). In nucleotides, the CDR3 is TGTGCCAGTAGTCTCCATACTAGCGGGAGACGGTCGAATGAGCAGTTCTTC. Its translation is CASSLHTSGRRSNEQFF.

This chain uses TRBV11-2 with TRBJ1-1, with D unclear. Between the trimmed V and J ends, which lost 2 bases and 1 base, there was a span of 14 bases. The V gene's germline CDR1 is SGHAT and CDR2 FQNNGV. CDR3 length: 16 residues. CDR3 amino acids: CASSLRFGERNTEAFF. CDR3 in DNA: TGTGCCAGCAGCTTAAGATTCGGGGAAAGGAACACTGAAGCTTTCTTT.

This clone was found once. J is TRBJ2-7 and V is TRBV11-2; no firm D call. Germline V gene sequence: CDR1 SGHAT, CDR2 FQNNGV. The CDR3 totals 11 residues. V was clipped by 5 bases and J by 2 bases, with 4 bases between them. DNA for the CDR3: TGTGCCAGCAGCGGAGCCTACGAGCAGTACTTC. Translation: CASSGAYEQYF.

This sequence joins TRBV7-5 and TRBJ1-1. TRBV7-5 is a listed pseudogene. The length of the CDR3 is 13 residues. As DNA, the CDR3 is TGTGTCAGAAGCTTAGTCGTCCGTTCTGAAGCTTTCTTT. It is translated as CVRSLVVRSEAFF.